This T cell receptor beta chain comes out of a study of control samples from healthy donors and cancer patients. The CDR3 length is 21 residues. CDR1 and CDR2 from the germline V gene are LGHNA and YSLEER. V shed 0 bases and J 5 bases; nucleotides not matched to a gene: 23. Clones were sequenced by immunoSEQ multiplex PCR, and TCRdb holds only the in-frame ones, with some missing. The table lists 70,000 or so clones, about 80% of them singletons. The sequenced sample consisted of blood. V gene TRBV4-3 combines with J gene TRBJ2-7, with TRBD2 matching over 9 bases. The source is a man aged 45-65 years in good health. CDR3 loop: CASSQDGGAGLAGSSGDEQYF. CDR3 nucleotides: TGCGCCAGCAGCCAAGATGGGGGGGCCGGGCTAGCGGGAAGTTCGGGGGACGAGCAGTACTTC.